This entry is about one T cell receptor (beta chain). The antigen remains unidentified. This table comes from immunoSEQ multiplex PCR, and its TCRdb copy is limited to in-frame clones, with some not included. There are 47,000 or so clones in the sample; around 87% occur only once, and 11% lies in the top ten. The data stem from a study of OX40 agonist ivuxolimab in advanced cancers. About the study: Patients with prior anti-PD-1, anti-PD-L1 or anti-CTLA-4 therapy were eligible; 40% had some. Study-level findings and limits: The study did not work out the antigen specificity of the expanded peripheral T cells. Certain nonresponding patients likewise had low normalized T-cell clonal expansion. CD4+ and CD8+ blood T cells expanded clonally by week 6 at 0.1 to 3.0 mg/kg.

V was cut by 3 bases and J by 0 bases, with 14 bases left in between. Germline CDR1 reads SGDLS; CDR2 reads YYNGEE. This CDR3 contains 16 residues. The specimen comprised CD4+ or CD8+ T cells sorted from blood, sampled in a trial of the OX40 agonist ivuxolimab. The receptor was derived from an adult with an advanced solid tumor such as melanoma, head and neck, liver or kidney cancer. The V and J genes are TRBV9 and TRBJ2-3; perhaps TRBD2 as D (6 bases). The CDR3, as DNA: TGTGCCAGCAGCGGACCCGGGACTTCTAGCACAGATACGCAGTATTTT. Protein product: CASSGPGTSSTDTQYF.